This section outlines one TCR beta chain sequence together with its context. Its antigen is as yet unknown. These data originate in a study of PD-1 blockade in classical Hodgkin lymphoma. Repertoires were generated with immunoSEQ multiplex PCR, while TCRdb's copy carries only in-frame clones and drops some. The sample carries 30,000 to 45,000 clones, approximately 69% recorded once. Germline V gives CDR1 LGHNA, CDR2 YNFKEQ. The CDR3 spans 17 residues. Trimming took 5 bases from V and 1 from J; bases not matched to a gene: 8. The patients all showed relapse after autologous stem cell transplantation, while their brentuximab vedotin exposure varied. Responses achieved at best were complete response, partial response or progressive disease. Findings and caveats of the study: Exclusion was the outcome for patients who began nivolumab under 1 year after ASCT. Significant TCR diversity gains by C4D1 occurred in CD4+ but not CD8+ cells.

This clonotype was sampled from a human donor with classical Hodgkin lymphoma. The sample consisted of peripheral blood mononuclear cells (PBMCs), taken before the second cycle of nivolumab. This rearrangement joins TRBV4-2 to TRBJ2-1; 10 nucleotides align to TRBD2. The CDR3 nucleotides are TGTGCCAGCAGCTACCGAGCGGGGGGGCCTTCCTACAATGAGCAGTTCTTC. This codes for CASSYRAGGPSYNEQFF.